The sample holds one count of the clone carrying this T cell receptor beta chain. The sample comes from a study of blood T cell repertoires in COVID-19. Overall study: Sources were T cells, B-cell-depleted T cells, or PBMCs; the material itself was cDNA or gDNA.

The CDR3 has 18 amino acids. J gave up 3 bases and V 0 bases, and 10 bases lay outside the gene matches. CDR1 and CDR2 (germline): SGHTA, FQGNSA. Libraries were prepared by immunoSEQ multiplex PCR; TCRdb keeps only in-frame clonotypes and omits some of them. The repertoire consists of over 300,000 clones, with roughly 85% occurring once and the leading ten covering over 2%. This sequence originates from a man aged 25 to 40 who had recovered from COVID-19. J is TRBJ1-1 and V is TRBV7-2; 10 positions match TRBD1. The sample comprised PBMCs or T cells enriched from blood (not recorded which). The CDR3, as DNA: TGTGCCAGCAGCTTAGCTGGGTACCCGGGACAGGGGTACACTGAAGCTTTCTTT. Amino acid sequence: CASSLAGYPGQGYTEAFF.